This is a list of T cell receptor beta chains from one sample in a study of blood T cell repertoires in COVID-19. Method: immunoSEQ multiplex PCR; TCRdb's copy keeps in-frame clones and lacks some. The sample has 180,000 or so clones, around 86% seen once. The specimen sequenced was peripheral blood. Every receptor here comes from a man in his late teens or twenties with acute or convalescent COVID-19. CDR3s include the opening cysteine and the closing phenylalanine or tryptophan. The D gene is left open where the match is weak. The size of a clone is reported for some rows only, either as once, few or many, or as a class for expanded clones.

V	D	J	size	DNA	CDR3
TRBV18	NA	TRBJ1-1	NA	TGTGCCAGCTCACCGCCGGGGGTGGACACTGAAGCTTTCTTT	CASSPPGVDTEAFF
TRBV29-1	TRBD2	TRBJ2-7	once	TGCAGCGTCCGGACTAGCGGTTCCCACGAGCAGTACTTC	CSVRTSGSHEQYF
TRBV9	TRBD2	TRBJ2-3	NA	TGTGCCAGCAGCGTAGGGGAGGGCCGCACAGATACGCAGTATTTT	CASSVGEGRTDTQYF
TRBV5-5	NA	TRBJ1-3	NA	TGTGCCAGCAGCTTATCCTTCGGAAACACCATATATTTT	CASSLSFGNTIYF
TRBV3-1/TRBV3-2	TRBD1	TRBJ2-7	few	TGTGCCAGCAGCCACATGACAGGGGGTTTCTACGAGCAGTACTTC	CASSHMTGGFYEQYF
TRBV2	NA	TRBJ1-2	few	TGTGCCAGCAGTGAAGGGGACTTCACTTTACTAGGCTATGGCTACACCTTC	CASSEGDFTLLGYGYTF
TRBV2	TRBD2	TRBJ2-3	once	TGTGCCAGCAGTGGGGTAGCGGGGGACCCACTCACAGATACGCAGTATTTT	CASSGVAGDPLTDTQYF
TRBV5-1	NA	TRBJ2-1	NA	TGCGCCAGCAGCTCGGACCTCCGGCAGGGGCGAAACAATGAGCAGTTCTTC	CASSSDLRQGRNNEQFF
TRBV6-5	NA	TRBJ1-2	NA	TGTGCCAGCAGCAACCGTGGCAGTTATGGCTACACCTTC	CASSNRGSYGYTF
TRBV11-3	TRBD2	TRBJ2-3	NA	TGTGCCAGCAGCCCCACCGGGGGGGGCAGCACAGATACGCAGTATTTT	CASSPTGGGSTDTQYF
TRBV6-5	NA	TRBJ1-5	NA	TGTGCCAGCAGTTCCAACTCGGGCAATCAGCCCCAGCATTTT	CASSSNSGNQPQHF
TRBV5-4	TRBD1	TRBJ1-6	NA	TGTGCCAGCAGCTTGGACAGGGGGCGGTCACCCCTCCACTTT	CASSLDRGRSPLHF
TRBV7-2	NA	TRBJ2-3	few	TGTGCCAGCAGCAACTTTGGTTCAACAGATACGCAGTATTTT	CASSNFGSTDTQYF
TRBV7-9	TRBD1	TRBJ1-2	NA	TGTGCCAGCAGTCTGGGGACAGGGCGCTATGGCTACACCTTC	CASSLGTGRYGYTF
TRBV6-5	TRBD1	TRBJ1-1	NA	TGTGCCAGCAGGGCCGACAGGGTTACTGAAGCTTTCTTT	CASRADRVTEAFF
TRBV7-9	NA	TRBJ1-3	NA	TGTGCCAGCAGCTTAGGGGCCAGCCTAGGAAACACCATATATTTT	CASSLGASLGNTIYF
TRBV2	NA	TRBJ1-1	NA	TGTGCCAGCAGTGAAACCGGGGACACTGAAGCTTTCTTT	CASSETGDTEAFF
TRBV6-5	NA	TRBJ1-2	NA	TGTGCCAGCAGTCTACAGGATGGCTACACCTTC	CASSLQDGYTF
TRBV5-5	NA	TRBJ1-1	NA	TGTGCCAGCAGCTTGGAACGGGACACTGAAGCTTTCTTT	CASSLERDTEAFF
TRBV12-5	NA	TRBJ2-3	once	TGTGCTAGTGGTTTAAGCCTAGATTTAACAGATACGCAGTATTTT	CASGLSLDLTDTQYF
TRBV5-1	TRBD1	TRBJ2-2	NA	TGCGCCAGCAAACGTCCCGGGACAGGTACCGGGGAGCTGTTTTTT	CASKRPGTGTGELFF
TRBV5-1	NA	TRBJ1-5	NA	TGCGCCAGCAGCTTGGCATTGACAGTCTATTCAGGTGCGTCCCAGCATTTT	CASSLALTVYSGASQHF
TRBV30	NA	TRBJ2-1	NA	TGTGCCGGCGGGGTCGCCCATGAGCAGTTCTTC	CAGGVAHEQFF
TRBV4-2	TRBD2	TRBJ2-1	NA	TGTGCCAGCAGCCTATCTAGCGGGGGGGGTGAGCAGTTCTTC	CASSLSSGGGEQFF
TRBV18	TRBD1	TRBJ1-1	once	TGTGCCAGCTCACCACGGGCAGGGGGCCTCACTGAAGCTTTCTTT	CASSPRAGGLTEAFF
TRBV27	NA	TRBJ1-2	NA	TGTGCCAGCACCTCCGCTGCACGGGATGGCTACACCTTC	CASTSAARDGYTF
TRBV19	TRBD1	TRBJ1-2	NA	TGTGCCAGTACCGCAGGGGGCAACTTCTATGGCTACACCTTC	CASTAGGNFYGYTF
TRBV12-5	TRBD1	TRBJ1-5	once	TGTGCTAGTGGTCCAGGACAGGGCTCTCAGCCCCAGCATTTT	CASGPGQGSQPQHF
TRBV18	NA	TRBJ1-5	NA	TGTGCCAGCTCACCAGGAACAGGCGCTAATCAGCCCCAGCATTTT	CASSPGTGANQPQHF
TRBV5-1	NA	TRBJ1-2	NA	TGCGCCACGGCTCCCGGGGGAGCTAACTATGGCTACACCTTC	CATAPGGANYGYTF
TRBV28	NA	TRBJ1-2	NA	NA	CASSFGPGPYGYTF
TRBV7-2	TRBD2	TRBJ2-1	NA	TGTGCCAGCACCCTGGGGGGACTAGCGGGGTCTGAGCAGTTCTTC	CASTLGGLAGSEQFF
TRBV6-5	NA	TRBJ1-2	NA	TGTGCCAGCATGCAGGGGATGATATGGGGCTACACCTTC	CASMQGMIWGYTF
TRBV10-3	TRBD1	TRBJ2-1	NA	TGTGCCATCAGAACCCCAGGGGGAGAGCAGTTCTTC	CAIRTPGGEQFF
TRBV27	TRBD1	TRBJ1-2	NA	TGTGCCAGCAGTTTATCTTCGACAGGGGGCTATGGCTACACCTTC	CASSLSSTGGYGYTF
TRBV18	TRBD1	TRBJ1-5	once	TGTGCCAGCTCACCCTCAGGGCAGGGGGTTCAGCCCCAGCATTTT	CASSPSGQGVQPQHF
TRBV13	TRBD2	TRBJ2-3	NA	TGTGCCAGCACCGAGAGGCGCCAAGCGGGGGGGCCCGATACGCAGTATTTT	CASTERRQAGGPDTQYF
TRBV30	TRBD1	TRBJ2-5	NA	TGTGCCTACAGGACAGGGCGTTGGGAGACCCAGTACTTC	CAYRTGRWETQYF
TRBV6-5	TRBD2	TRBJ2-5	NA	TGTGCCAGCAGCAAAAAACCTAGCGGAGAGACCCAGTACTTC	CASSKKPSGETQYF
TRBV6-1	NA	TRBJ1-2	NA	TGTGCCAGCAGTGATCCCGGGACACTCTATGGCTACACCTTC	CASSDPGTLYGYTF
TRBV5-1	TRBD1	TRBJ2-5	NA	TGCGCCAGCAGCCCTACAGGGGGCTGGGAGACCCAGTACTTC	CASSPTGGWETQYF
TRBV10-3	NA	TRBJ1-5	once	TGTGCCATCAGTGAGTCGGTCCCCGAAGCCAATCAGCCCCAGCATTTT	CAISESVPEANQPQHF
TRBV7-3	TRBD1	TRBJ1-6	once	TGTGCCAGCAGGGAAACAGGGGTTAATTCACCCCTCCACTTT	CASRETGVNSPLHF
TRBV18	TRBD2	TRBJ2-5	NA	TGTGCCAGCTCCCAGGCCGCTAGCGGGGGGCAAGAGACCCAGTACTTC	CASSQAASGGQETQYF
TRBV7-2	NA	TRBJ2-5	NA	TGTGCCAGCAGCTACCCCGGTCAGGGAATTGGAAAGACCCAGTACTTC	CASSYPGQGIGKTQYF
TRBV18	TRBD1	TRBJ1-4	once	TGTGCCAGCTCACCACCGTGGGACAGTGATGAAAAACTGTTTTTT	CASSPPWDSDEKLFF
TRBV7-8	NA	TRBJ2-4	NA	TGTGCCAGCAGCTTATTTAAGGGGAAAAAACAACCTTCCAGAAACATTCAGTACTTC	CASSLFKGKKQPSRNIQYF
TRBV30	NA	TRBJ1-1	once	TGTGCCTGGACCGGGTTTGAGGAAGCTTTCTTT	CAWTGFEEAFF
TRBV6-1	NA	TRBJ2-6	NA	TGTGCCAGCAGTGAGAGGACAGTTCCAAACTCTGGGGCCAACGTCCTGACTTTC	CASSERTVPNSGANVLTF
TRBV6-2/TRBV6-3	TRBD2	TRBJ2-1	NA	TGTGCCAGCAGTCCGACTAGCGGGGGGTACAATGAGCAGTTCTTC	CASSPTSGGYNEQFF
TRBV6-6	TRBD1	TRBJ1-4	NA	TGTGCCAGCAGTTACCCTCCCGGGACAGGGCGTGAAAAACTGTTTTTT	CASSYPPGTGREKLFF
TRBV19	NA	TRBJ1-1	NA	TGTGCCAGTAGTATAGGAGGGCTAAACACTGAAGCTTTCTTT	CASSIGGLNTEAFF
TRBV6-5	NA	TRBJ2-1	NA	TGTGCCAGCAGCCCGAGCTCCTACAATGAGCAGTTCTTC	CASSPSSYNEQFF
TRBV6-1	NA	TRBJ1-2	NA	TGTGCCAGCAGTGAAGGAAGGGGCGGCTACACCTTC	CASSEGRGGYTF
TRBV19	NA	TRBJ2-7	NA	TGTGCCAGTAGTATGGGGAGGGGGTCCTACGAGCAGTACTTC	CASSMGRGSYEQYF
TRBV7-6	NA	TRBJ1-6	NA	TGTGCCAGCAGCCCGGGGGGACCCTCTAATTCACCCCTCCACTTT	CASSPGGPSNSPLHF
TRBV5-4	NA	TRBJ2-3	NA	TGTGCCAGCAGCTCCCGACTATTAGATACGCAGTATTTT	CASSSRLLDTQYF
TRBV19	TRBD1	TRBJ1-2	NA	TGTGCCAGTAGTCCAGAGGGGGCCCAGGCCTCTAACTATGGCTACACCTTC	CASSPEGAQASNYGYTF
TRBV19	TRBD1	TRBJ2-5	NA	TGTGCCAGTACCGGACAGGGGTTTGGAGAGACCCAGTACTTC	CASTGQGFGETQYF
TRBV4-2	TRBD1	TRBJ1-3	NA	TGTGCCAGCAGTCCCGGGACAGCTGGAAACACCATATATTTT	CASSPGTAGNTIYF